The 26 T cell receptor beta chains reported below all come from one sample, sequenced in a study of shared clonotypes between healthy human individuals. Only CD45RO-negative cells positively selected for CCR7 counted as naive CD8 cells, so terminally differentiated effector memory CD45RA+ cells were excluded. Using immunoSEQ multiplex PCR, the repertoire was profiled, and TCRdb retains in-frame clones only, with some absent. The sample records 630,000 or so clones, nearly 98% being singletons. Sequencing input: naive CD8+ T cells sorted from blood. These receptors all stem from a man aged 25-45 years in good health.

V gene TRBV28 combines with J gene TRBJ1-5; the match to TRBD1 covers 12 bases. From germline, CDR1 is MDHEN and CDR2 SYDVKM. The CDR3 spans 16 residues. J lost 3 bases, V lost 6 bases, and 6 bases had no gene match. The CDR3 here is CASREGTGGYNQPQHF. The CDR3 nucleotides read TGTGCCAGCAGGGAGGGGACAGGGGGCTACAATCAGCCCCAGCATTTT.

The CDR3 region is CASSQSVNTEAFF. The CDR3, as DNA: TGTGCCAGCAGTCAATCAGTGAACACTGAAGCTTTCTTT. This chain uses TRBV6-5 with TRBJ1-1, with unresolved D. The germline V and J ends were trimmed by 5 bases and 0 bases, with 7 bases remaining between them. CDR3 length: 13 residues. CDR1 is MNHEY and CDR2 is SVGAGI in the germline V gene.

The rearrangement links TRBV11-2 to TRBJ2-7, with TRBD2 matching 14 bases. The CDR3 extends over 18 amino acids. V shed 3 bases, J shed 2 bases, and the junction held 9 bases outside the gene matches. Germline V lookup: CDR1 SGHAT, CDR2 FQNNGV. CDR3 bases: TGTGCCAGCAGCTTTAGACTAGCGGGAGGGCCCGTCGCCTACGAGCAGTACTTC. It translates to CASSFRLAGGPVAYEQYF.

The chain links TRBV11-3 to TRBJ1-1; the match to TRBD1 covers 8 bases. The CDR3 covers 16 residues. CDR1 SGHNT and CDR2 YENEEA come from the germline V gene. The trim removed 1 base at V and 4 bases at J, leaving 8 bases unmatched. DNA for the CDR3: TGTGCCAGCAGCTTAGGACAGACAGGGGTGGGCACTGAAGCTTTCTTT. This sequence encodes CASSLGQTGVGTEAFF.

This clone was observed once. The chain combines TRBV7-9 with TRBJ2-7; D remains ambiguous. The ends were cut back, 2 bases at V and 6 bases at J, with 8 bases in the middle. CDR1 SEHNR and CDR2 FQNEAQ come from the germline V gene (reference sequence). The CDR3 is 12 residues long. The CDR3 nucleotides read TGTGCCAGCAGCTTAAATATGGTCGAGCAGTACTTC. Residues: CASSLNMVEQYF.

The rearrangement uses TRBV2 and TRBJ2-3; D perhaps matches TRBD1 (6 bases). Germline loops: CDR1 SNHLY, CDR2 FYNNEI. The CDR3 runs 20 residues. The ends were cut back, 2 bases at V and 2 bases at J, with 26 bases in the middle. The CDR3 reads CASSELPRGVMFRNTDTQYF. The CDR3 region has the DNA TGTGCCAGCAGTGAACTTCCCAGGGGAGTAATGTTTAGGAACACAGATACGCAGTATTTT. Variable domain in full (rest from reference TRBV2 and TRBJ2-3): EPEVTQTPSHQVTQMGQEVILRCVPISNHLYFYWYRQILGQKVEFLVSFYNNEISEKSEIFDDQFSVERPDGSNFTLKIRSTKLEDSAMYFCASSELPRGVMFRNTDTQYFGPGTRLTVL.

The rearrangement uses TRBV7-6 and TRBJ2-1; the match to TRBD2 covers 12 bases. The CDR3 is made up of 22 amino acids. Per the germline V gene, CDR1 is SGHVS and CDR2 is FNYEAQ. V lost 2 bases, J lost 0 bases, and 17 bases stayed unmatched. The CDR3 DNA reads TGTGCCAGCAGCTTATATAGTGTGGGGGACCTAGCGGGAGGGTCCTCCTACAATGAGCAGTTCTTC. It translates to CASSLYSVGDLAGGSSYNEQFF.

This clone was seen a single time. Other DNA sequences of this sample code for an identical CDR3. This chain connects TRBV5-1 to TRBJ2-3; 13 nucleotides agree with TRBD2. The CDR3 length is 17 residues. The germline gives CDR1 SGHRS, CDR2 YFSETQ. V lost 0 bases, J lost 2 bases, and 3 bases stayed unmatched. The CDR3 coding sequence is TGCGCCAGCAGCTTGGGGACTAGCGGGAGAGACACAGATACGCAGTATTTT. Residues: CASSLGTSGRDTDTQYF.

This clone showed up just once. The rearrangement uses TRBV5-1 and TRBJ2-3; 7 nucleotides align to TRBD2. Per germline, CDR1 SGHRS and CDR2 YFSETQ. The CDR3 extends over 18 amino acids. Losses at the gene ends were 4 bases for V and 4 bases for J; bases not matched to a gene: 18. CDR3 nucleotide sequence: TGCGCCAGCAGCCCGGACGGGGGAGGGGACGCACCTGCAGATACGCAGTATTTT. It specifies CASSPDGGGDAPADTQYF.

The V call is TRBV19, the J call TRBJ2-2; D remains ambiguous. The V and J ends lost 3 bases and 6 bases respectively, with 8 bases between them. The germline V gene has CDR1 LNHDA and CDR2 SQIVND (reference sequence). The CDR3 is 13 amino acids. The DNA of the CDR3 is TGTGCCAGTAGTATGATTAGACCCGGGGAGCTGTTTTTT. Protein product: CASSMIRPGELFF.

The chain recombines TRBV10-3 with TRBJ1-5, with D unclear. This CDR3 is 13 amino acids long. V dropped 3 bases and J dropped 3 bases, with 6 bases sitting between them. Germline loops: CDR1 ENHRY, CDR2 SYGVKD. CDR3 coding DNA: TGTGCCATCAGTGAAGACCTCAATCAGCCCCAGCATTTT. It yields the protein CAISEDLNQPQHF.

The V and J genes are TRBV5-1 and TRBJ2-7; 11 bases align to TRBD2. The length of the CDR3 is 14 residues. V shed 7 bases, J shed 0 bases, and the junction held 3 bases outside the gene matches. The germline V gene encodes CDR1 SGHRS and CDR2 YFSETQ. CDR3 region: CASGTSGSSYEQYF. CDR3 nucleotide sequence: TGCGCCAGCGGTACTAGCGGGAGCTCCTACGAGCAGTACTTC.

The V and J genes are TRBV6-1 and TRBJ2-7; no firm D call. With 1 base removed from V and 1 base from J, the gap between germline ends came to 5 bases. The CDR3 contains 13 residues. In germline, CDR1 is MNHNS, CDR2 SASEGT. The CDR3 loop reads CASSEGLSYEQYF. CDR3 nucleotide sequence: TGTGCCAGCAGTGAAGGGCTGTCCTACGAGCAGTACTTC.

This chain uses TRBV9 with TRBJ1-2; D remains ambiguous. V shed 0 bases and J shed 5 bases, with 14 bases lying between them. The CDR3 sequence is 15 residues long. The germline V gene encodes CDR1 SGDLS and CDR2 YYNGEE. CDR3 sequence reads: CASSVGGNPGYGYTF. The CDR3 nucleotides read TGTGCCAGCAGCGTAGGTGGGAACCCCGGTTATGGCTACACCTTC.

This rearrangement joins TRBV7-9 to TRBJ2-6; D gene unclear. This CDR3 spans 13 amino acids. The ends were cut back, 3 bases at V and 7 bases at J, with 7 bases in the middle. CDR1 is SEHNR, CDR2 FQNEAQ, per germline (reference sequence). The chain's CDR3 is CASSFSTANVLTF. The DNA of the CDR3 is TGTGCCAGCAGCTTCTCCACAGCCAACGTCCTGACTTTC.

The genes are TRBV9 and TRBJ1-1, with D tentatively TRBD1 (6 bases). Germline V gene data show CDR1 as SGDLS and CDR2 as YYNGEE. The CDR3 covers 13 residues. Trimming shortened V by 3 bases and J by 5 bases, and 11 bases separated the two germline ends. In DNA form, the CDR3 reads TGTGCCAGCAGCGGCGGACAGAGGACTGAAGCTTTCTTT. This sequence encodes CASSGGQRTEAFF.

CDR3: CASASRGGDRESYNEQFF. CDR3 coding DNA: TGTGCCAGCGCCTCCAGAGGGGGGGACAGGGAATCCTACAATGAGCAGTTCTTC. The J gene is TRBJ2-1, the V gene TRBV9; 9 bases fit TRBD1. After removal of 7 bases from V and 1 base from J, the junction contained 15 bases not matched to a gene. The germline V gene encodes CDR1 SGDLS and CDR2 YYNGEE. The CDR3 runs to 18 residues.

The CDR3 spells CASRARGPANTGELFF. DNA of the CDR3: TGTGCCAGCAGGGCGAGGGGTCCTGCGAACACCGGGGAGCTGTTTTTT. The chain combines TRBV7-9 with TRBJ2-2, with D perhaps matching TRBD1 or TRBD2 (5 bases each). CDR1 and CDR2 (germline): SEHNR, FQNEAQ (reference sequence). The V end lost 6 bases, the J end lost 0 bases, and 14 bases lay between the germline ends. This CDR3 spans 16 amino acids.

In this sample, this clone turned up once. The genes are TRBV9 and TRBJ2-5, with D perhaps assigned TRBD1 or TRBD2 (6 bases each). This CDR3 region has 15 residues. The germline CDR1 and CDR2 sequences are SGDLS and YYNGEE. Trimming stripped 2 bases from V and 5 bases from J, with 16 bases between. The CDR3 DNA follows: TGTGCCAGCAGCGTGGGGGGCACCCTCGGGGAGACCCAGTACTTC. This sequence encodes CASSVGGTLGETQYF. The variable domain in full, completed from reference TRBV9 and TRBJ2-5, reads DSGVTQTPKHLITATGQRVTLRCSPRSGDLSVYWYQQSLDQGLQFLIQYYNGEERAKGNILERFSAQQFPDLHSELNLSSLELGDSALYFCASSVGGTLGETQYFGPGTRLLVL.

This chain connects TRBV7-9 to TRBJ1-5; 7 bases map to TRBD1. This CDR3 is 14 amino acids long. J lost 9 bases, V lost 8 bases, and 13 bases had no gene match. In germline, CDR1 is SEHNR, CDR2 FQNEAQ (reference sequence). CDR3 sequence: CASVGQGVDPPQHF. In nucleotides, the CDR3 is TGTGCCAGCGTCGGGCAGGGGGTAGATCCGCCCCAGCATTTT. The variable domain in full, completed from reference TRBV7-9 and TRBJ1-5, reads DTGVSQNPRHKITKRGQNVTFRCDPISEHNRLYWYRQTLGQGPEFLTYFQNEAQLEKSRLLSDRFSAERPKGSFSTLEIQRTEQGDSAMYLCASVGQGVDPPQHFGDGTRLSIL.

In its sample, this clone was seen once. This rearrangement joins TRBV4-1 to TRBJ2-4, with TRBD2 as a possible D gene (5 bases). Germline loops: CDR1 MGHRA, CDR2 YSYEKL. CDR3 size: 14 residues. The V gene lost 1 base and the J gene lost 5 bases, with 9 bases spanning the gap. CDR3 nucleotides: TGCGCCAGCAGCCAAGCGGAACTAGAAAACATTCAGTACTTC. It specifies CASSQAELENIQYF.

The chain is built from TRBV19 and TRBJ2-1; maybe TRBD2 (6 bases). Germline V lookup: CDR1 LNHDA, CDR2 SQIVND (reference sequence). Between the trimmed V and J ends, which lost 6 bases and 3 bases, there was a span of 18 bases. The CDR3 has 16 amino acids. The CDR3 here is CASSPRDSLYYNEQFF. In DNA form, the CDR3 reads TGTGCCAGTAGCCCTCGGGACTCCTTATACTACAATGAGCAGTTCTTC.

The rearrangement links TRBV6-1 to TRBJ2-7; 9 nucleotides align to TRBD2. With V trimmed by 1 base and J by 3 bases, 4 bases remained unmatched. The CDR3 contains 15 residues. Germline lookup yields CDR1 MNHNS and CDR2 SASEGT. CDR3 nucleotide sequence: TGTGCCAGCAGTGAAGTCATTAGCGGGAGCTACGAGCAGTACTTC. This gives the protein CASSEVISGSYEQYF.

This clone has only one observation. The chain employs TRBV6-1 and TRBJ2-1, with a weak D call TRBD1 (6 bases). The V gene lost 6 bases and the J gene lost 8 bases, with 11 bases spanning the gap. Germline CDR1 is MNHNS and CDR2 is SASEGT. The CDR3 has 12 amino acids. The chain's CDR3 is CASRTGWDEQFF. The CDR3 DNA reads as TGTGCCAGCAGAACAGGGTGGGATGAGCAGTTCTTC.

The chain uses TRBV29-1 and TRBJ2-1, with 13 positions matching TRBD2. V shed 0 bases, J shed 4 bases, and the junction held 3 bases outside the gene matches. Germline assignment: CDR1 SQVTM and CDR2 ANQGSEA. The CDR3 has 16 residues. The CDR3 loop reads CSVEEGLAGDYNEQFF. The DNA of the CDR3 is TGCAGCGTTGAAGAAGGACTAGCGGGAGATTACAATGAGCAGTTCTTC.

The chain couples TRBV4-1 to TRBJ1-1; D not resolved. The CDR3 is made up of 17 amino acids. The V and J ends lost 4 bases and 4 bases respectively, with 22 bases between them. Germline lookup yields CDR1 MGHRA and CDR2 YSYEKL. CDR3 residues: CASSPHPEAFLGTEAFF. The CDR3 bases are TGCGCCAGCAGCCCCCATCCCGAAGCATTTTTGGGCACTGAAGCTTTCTTT.